The entry that follows covers one T cell receptor beta chain sequence. The target of this receptor is not known. No clone much larger than this one lies a single base away; base qualities are absent. The CDR3 covers 15 residues, taking in both the cysteine and the phenylalanine. Only the CDR3 portion is preserved as DNA: 45 bases, with reading frame beginning at the first base. Relative to germline, V is missing 6 bases and J is missing 2 bases, with 8 bases of the junction outside any gene match. The germline V gene provides CDR1 MDHEN and CDR2 SYDVKM. This sample stems from a study of shared clonotypes between healthy human individuals (TCRdb year 2020). A note on the overall study: The cohort included three men and a couple of women between 18 and 49 years of age. Leukapheresis yielded between about 0.8 and 8.9 billion PBMCs per donor. Blood TCR repertoires of about five healthy adults were deeply sequenced to estimate repertoire size and the extent of clonotype sharing between individuals. To increase sequencing depth and limit assay-specific biases, different laboratories used diverse techniques to prepare libraries and sequence TCR repertoires. Per donor, three plates each were used for CD4 naive and CD4 memory, two for CD8 naive, and one for CD8 memory.

Using the deep immunoSEQ assay, multiplex PCR amplified TCR CDR3 regions from genomic DNA. Extracted genomic DNA from each cell subset was spread evenly across all wells of several immunoSEQ 96-well plates, with each plate serving as a replicate. For sorted subsets, approximately 200 ng of genomic DNA, equivalent to tens of thousands of T cell genomes, went into each replicate PCR. Purified libraries were measured with a Qubit 3.0 fluorometer, size-checked on a Bioanalyzer 2100, and measured again with the KAPA Library Quantification kit. Each immunoSEQ 96-well plate was sequenced on its own single-read 150-cycle Illumina NextSeq 550 flow cell. In the original analysis: Because only junctional sequences without quality scores were contained in the immunoSEQ output, filtering matching that applied to full-length reads could not be performed. Sequences were annotated with PyIR, a Python wrapper for IgBLAST v1.9, and V/J genes and CDR3 were assigned using IMGT germline references. Any read was removed if the V/J assignment was weak (E-value above 1e-6), the CDR3 was missing, or the read contained stop codons, out-of-frame junctions, or ambiguous translated residues. V3J clonotypes were defined by identical inferred V gene, J gene, and CDR3 amino acid sequence. The percentage overlap between two repertoires was calculated by dividing the number of shared unique clonotypes by the size of the smaller repertoire. Three approaches were used to assess repertoire richness: RTK rarefaction, the Chao1 estimator, and Recon v2.1 estimates of unobserved clonotypes. For all TCRbeta clonotypes obtained by the gDNA method from a few donors, generation probabilities were computed with OLGA. TCRdb limited this immuneACCESS table to in-frame rearrangements with V and J called. A share of clones is missing; checked studies link under half to unresolved V genes, and the rest is unexplained. V, J and clone size are taken as reported in that table, and D and trimming were inferred from the DNA itself. The table for this sample lists 2 million to 2.5 million clones; more than 85% of them were counted only once. The leading ten clones occupy approximately 1.7% of the sample.

CD8 naive samples were CD45RO-negative cells positively selected for CCR7, giving a CD45RA+CCR7+ population that excluded TemRA cells. The donors were healthy, HIV-negative adults who had no recently reported acute infections or vaccinations. All donors were Caucasian adults living in Nashville, Tennessee, USA. Blood was obtained by leukapheresis, after which PBMCs were separated by Ficoll-Histopaque density gradient centrifugation and cryopreserved in liquid nitrogen vapor phase. Purity and quantity of every magnetically sorted T cell population were checked by analytical flow cytometry. Genomic DNA was isolated from every sorted fraction and measured by UV absorbance on a Nanodrop 2000c. Paper-wide results and their limitations: When a handful of donors were compared, the shared fraction of clonotypes was about 5.5% for naive CD4, around 3.6% for naive CD8, more than 2% for memory CD4, and less than 0.5% for memory CD8. Larger estimated clonotype richness was generally found for naive subsets than for memory subsets. The genetic and exposure-history diversity represented was limited by the small number of donors. Pairwise subsampling led to the expectation that sequencing depth would affect the degree of clonotype sharing among donors. Even with the large sequencing depth, rarefaction of the sorted-subset datasets indicated that sequencing was incomplete. Sampling was limited to blood, and TCR repertoires in tissue likely differ from TCR repertoires in blood. Clonotypes shared by all four sorted-subset donors showed higher generation probabilities than non-shared clonotypes.

The sequence joins TRBV28 to TRBJ2-7; TRBD1 lines up with 9 middle nucleotides. The clonotype comes from a man aged 18 to 29 in good health. Some clones in this sample may be carry-over from other donors' samples. The specimen was naive CD8+ T cells from PBMCs. Interpreted using the paper, the cell subset or site label stands for: CD45RA+CCR7+. The DNA reads TGTGCCAGCAGCCTATGGACAGGGGAACCCTACGAGCAGTACTTC. It codes for CASSLWTGEPYEQYF.